This entry features one T cell receptor (beta chain) sequence. This record comes from a study of CD8 T cells in Susac syndrome. Random hexamers were used to reverse transcribe 0.5 to 1 ug of RNA. TCRdb re-analysed the immunoSEQ multiplex PCR reads in MiXCR, keeping a single row per CDR3 protein. This table holds about 180,000 distinct CDR3 sequences, roughly 96% found once. The V and J ends lost 2 bases and 4 bases respectively, with 11 bases between them. Germline CDR1 reads SEHNR; CDR2 reads FQNEAQ (reference sequence). CDR3 size: 14 residues. The sequenced material came from CD8+ T cells from PBMCs. This clonotype was sampled from a human donor with multiple sclerosis. The J gene is TRBJ1-1, the V gene TRBV7-9, with no clear D. CDR3 in DNA: TGTGCCAGCAGCTTACTCGGGCTTGGCACTGAAGCTTTCTTT. It yields the protein CASSLLGLGTEAFF.